This is a list of T cell receptor beta chains from one sample in a study of blood T cell repertoires in COVID-19. Sequencing used immunoSEQ multiplex PCR; TCRdb keeps in-frame clones, though not all of them. The sample carries 200,000 to 250,000 clones, roughly 80% recorded once. The source material was peripheral blood. The receptors were gathered from a woman older than 75 with acute or convalescent COVID-19. Each CDR3 is given without its conserved first and last residue.

j_call: TRBJ2-1
v_call: TRBV7-2
cdr3_aa: ASSLALAGVVEF

j_call: TRBJ2-7
v_call: TRBV27
cdr3_aa: ATRTGNYEQY

j_call: TRBJ2-3
v_call: TRBV7-3
cdr3_aa: ASGTGTSTDTQY

j_call: TRBJ1-1
v_call: TRBV9
cdr3_aa: ASSDWTGGNTEAF

j_call: TRBJ2-1
v_call: TRBV6-5
cdr3_aa: ASSPYGVGEQF

j_call: TRBJ2-1
v_call: TRBV7-8
cdr3_aa: ASSLGPGTSGSPGNEQF

j_call: TRBJ1-1
v_call: TRBV29-1
cdr3_aa: SVEGQVNTEAF

j_call: TRBJ1-3
v_call: TRBV19
cdr3_aa: ASSTSSGAGNTIY

j_call: TRBJ2-1
v_call: TRBV14
cdr3_aa: ASSQGWGSGGYNEQF

j_call: TRBJ1-6
v_call: TRBV9
cdr3_aa: ASSARQGWDSPLH

j_call: TRBJ1-5
v_call: TRBV6-2/TRBV6-3
cdr3_aa: ASSYSTGQANNQPQH